The 10 T cell receptor beta chains listed next were all sequenced from one sample in a study of T cells after posttransplantation cyclophosphamide. TCRdb's copy holds only in-frame clones and misses some; the assay was immunoSEQ multiplex PCR. The sample shows some 6,000 clones, roughly 1.9% of them seen only once. Cyclophosphamide on days +3 and +4 followed busulfan-fludarabine conditioning and a marrow graft. The sample was PBMCs, taken just over 240 days after a stem cell transplant with posttransplant cyclophosphamide. The receptors shown here come from a male patient aged 30 to 40 who received an allogeneic stem cell transplant from a related donor, was CMV-positive, and had no GVHD. Some T cells may have originated in the graft donor.

The V and J genes are TRBV6-1 and TRBJ2-5; TRBD2 aligns across 12 bases. This CDR3 has 16 residues. With 4 bases clipped from V and 4 bases from J, the junction kept 7 bases outside the gene matches. Germline lookup yields CDR1 MNHNS and CDR2 SASEGT. CDR3 loop: CASSVTSGRMLETQYF. In nucleotides, the CDR3 is TGTGCCAGCAGTGTAACTAGCGGGAGGATGTTAGAGACCCAGTACTTC.

This clone was detected a few times. This chain uses TRBV18 with TRBJ2-6; D gene unclear. CDR1 is KGHSH, CDR2 LQKENI, per germline. The length of the CDR3 is 15 residues. Trimming left V 4 bases short and J 0 bases short, with 7 bases between. The CDR3 bases are TGTGCCAGCTCACTATCCAGCTCTGGGGCCAACGTCCTGACTTTC. Translation gives CASSLSSSGANVLTF. Full variable domain (missing parts from reference TRBV18 and TRBJ2-6): NAGVMQNPRHLVRRRGQEARLRCSPMKGHSHVYWYRQLPEEGLKFMVYLQKENIIDESGMPKERFSAEFPKEGPSILRIQQVVRGDSAAYFCASSLSSSGANVLTFGAGSRLTVL.

The chain couples TRBV6-5 to TRBJ1-6, with 7 bases aligning to TRBD1. Trimming took 10 bases from V and 10 from J; bases not matched to a gene: 10. The CDR3 loop spans 13 amino acids. CDR1 and CDR2 (germline): MNHEY, SVGAGI. The CDR3 nucleotides read TGTGCCACCACCGAACAGGGGTCCTCACCCCTCCACTTT. It is translated as CATTEQGSSPLHF.

This clone was observed a handful of times. The rearrangement joins TRBV18 to TRBJ2-2; TRBD1 matches 9 bases. The V gene end was trimmed by 5 bases and the J gene end by 4 bases; junction bases not matched to a gene: 5. There are 15 residues in the CDR3. Germline CDR1 is KGHSH and CDR2 is LQKENI. In DNA, the CDR3 is TGTGCCAGCTCAGCCCGGACAGGGGCCACCGGGGAGCTGTTTTTT. Amino acid sequence: CASSARTGATGELFF.

This sequence joins TRBV7-2 and TRBJ2-7, with D maybe TRBD1 (6 bases). The CDR3 length is 14 residues. Looked up from germline, CDR1 is SGHTA and CDR2 is FQGNSA. The ends were cut back, 5 bases at V and 5 bases at J, with 16 bases in the middle. CDR3 nucleotides: TGTGCCAGCAGCCGGAACAGGGCGATCGACGAGCAGTACTTC. Translated, it gives CASSRNRAIDEQYF.

This clone has more than one count but fewer than ten. V and J are TRBV25-1 and TRBJ2-5, with no clear D. V was pared by 0 bases and J by 5 bases, with 10 bases between. CDR1 and CDR2 from the germline V gene are MGHDK and SYGVNS. The CDR3 has 14 residues. The CDR3 here is CASSEYRVEETQYF. The DNA of the CDR3 is TGTGCCAGCAGTGAATACCGGGTTGAGGAGACCCAGTACTTC.

This clone was recorded a few times. This sequence joins TRBV27 and TRBJ2-7; no definite D call. The length of the CDR3 is 12 residues. V dropped 5 bases and J dropped 3 bases, with 8 bases sitting between them. The V gene's germline CDR1 is MNHEY and CDR2 SMNVEV (reference sequence). CDR3 DNA sequence: TGTGCCAGCAGTAATCTTATCTACGAGCAGTACTTC. Translation: CASSNLIYEQYF.

This clone appeared a few times. The CDR3: CASKVGTDNYEQYF. CDR3 sequence (DNA): TGTGCCAGCAAGGTCGGCACGGACAACTACGAGCAGTACTTC. The chain couples TRBV6-6 to TRBJ2-7, with D perhaps TRBD1 (5 bases). The CDR3 is made up of 14 amino acids. Germline V gene data show CDR1 as MNHNY and CDR2 as SVGAGI (reference sequence). V was shortened by 7 bases and J by 3 bases, with 16 bases between the two germline ends.

The rearrangement joins TRBV7-6 to TRBJ1-2, with a tentative D call TRBD1 (5 bases). V was trimmed by 5 bases and J by 6 bases, leaving 10 bases between them. Germline lookup yields CDR1 SGHVS and CDR2 FNYEAQ. This CDR3 spans 12 amino acids. The CDR3 loop is CASSPPGDGYTF. In nucleotides, the CDR3 is TGTGCCAGCAGCCCCCCGGGGGATGGCTACACCTTC. Using reference TRBV7-6 and TRBJ1-2 for the parts outside the CDR3, the full variable domain is GAGVSQSPRYKVTKRGQDVALRCDPISGHVSLYWYRQALGQGPEFLTYFNYEAQQDKSGLPNDRFSAERPEGSISTLTIQRTEQRDSAMYRCASSPPGDGYTFGSGTRLTVV.

This clone was seen more than once but under ten times. The CDR3 reads CASSYQGRGTEAFF. The CDR3 region has the DNA TGTGCCAGCAGTTACCAGGGAAGGGGGACTGAAGCTTTCTTT. The chain couples TRBV6-5 to TRBJ1-1; D possibly corresponds to TRBD1 (6 bases). Germline values: CDR1 MNHEY, CDR2 SVGAGI. The germline V and J ends were trimmed by 2 bases and 5 bases, with 12 bases remaining between them. CDR3 length equals 14 residues.